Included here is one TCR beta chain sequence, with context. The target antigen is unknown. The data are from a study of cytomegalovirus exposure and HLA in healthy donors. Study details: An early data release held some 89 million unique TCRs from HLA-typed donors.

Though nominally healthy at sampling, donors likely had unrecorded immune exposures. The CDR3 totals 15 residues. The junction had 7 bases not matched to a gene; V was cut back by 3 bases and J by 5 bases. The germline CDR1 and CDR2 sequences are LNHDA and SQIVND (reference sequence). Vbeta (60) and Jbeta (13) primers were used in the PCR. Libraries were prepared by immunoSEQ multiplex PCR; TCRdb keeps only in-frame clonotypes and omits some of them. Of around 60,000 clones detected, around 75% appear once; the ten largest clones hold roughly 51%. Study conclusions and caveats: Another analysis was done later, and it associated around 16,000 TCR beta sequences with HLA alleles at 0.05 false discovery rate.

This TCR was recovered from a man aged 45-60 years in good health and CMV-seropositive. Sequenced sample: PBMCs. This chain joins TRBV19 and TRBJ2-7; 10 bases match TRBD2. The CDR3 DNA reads TGTGCCAGTAGTATCTCTAGCGGGAGCTCGAACGAGCAGTACTTC. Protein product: CASSISSGSSNEQYF.